The clone carrying this T cell receptor beta chain was counted only a few times. These data come from a study of blood T cell repertoires in COVID-19. Study summary: The origin of the acute and convalescent COVID-19 samples was the United States, Italy and Spain.

Per the original methods: Amplification from reference gene primers served as the basis for estimated nucleated cell counts. Using immunoSEQ multiplex PCR, the repertoire was profiled, and TCRdb retains in-frame clones only, with some absent. V and J calls and clone size are those listed in that table; D and trimming were worked out from the DNA. The sample gives about 350,000 clones, about 88% of which show up once; about 0.93% is in the top ten. J gave up 3 bases and V 2 bases, and 3 bases lay outside the gene matches. Germline V CDR1 and CDR2: MNHNS, SASEGT. This CDR3 region has 15 residues. The specimen was PBMCs or T cells enriched from blood (not recorded which). The chain joins TRBV6-1 to TRBJ2-7; 11 bases line up with TRBD1. This receptor was identified in a woman in her twenties or thirties who had recovered from COVID-19. CDR3 residues: CASSEPGTGGYEQYF. The DNA of the CDR3 is TGTGCCAGCAGTGAACCGGGGACAGGGGGCTACGAGCAGTACTTC.